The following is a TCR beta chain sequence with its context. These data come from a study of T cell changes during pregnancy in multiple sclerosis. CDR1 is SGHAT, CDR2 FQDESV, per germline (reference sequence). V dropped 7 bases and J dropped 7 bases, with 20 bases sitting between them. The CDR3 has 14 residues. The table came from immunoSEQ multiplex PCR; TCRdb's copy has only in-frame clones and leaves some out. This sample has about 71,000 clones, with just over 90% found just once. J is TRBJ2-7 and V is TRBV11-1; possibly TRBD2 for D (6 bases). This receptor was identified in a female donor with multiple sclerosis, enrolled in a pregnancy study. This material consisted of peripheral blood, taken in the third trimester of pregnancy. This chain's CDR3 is CASTVGRPGDEQYF. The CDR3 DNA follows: TGTGCCAGCACCGTCGGTCGGCCGGGGGATGAGCAGTACTTC.